What follows are 30 T cell receptor beta chains derived from one specimen sequenced in a study of control samples from healthy donors and cancer patients. Data came from immunoSEQ multiplex PCR; TCRdb stores just in-frame clones and leaves some out. Found here are some 70,000 clones, around 84% of them singletons; the top ten hold 2.5% to 3.5%. Material: PBMCs. The receptors originated from a woman in her forties or fifties with lung cancer.

The chain recombines TRBV7-2 with TRBJ2-3, with D possibly TRBD1 on 5 matching bases. Per germline, CDR1 SGHTA and CDR2 FQGNSA. The CDR3 loop spans 14 amino acids. Trimming took 2 bases from V and 10 from J, leaving 16 bases between them. CDR3 sequence (DNA): TGTGCCAGCAGCTTATTGGCAGGGTCAAGTGCGCAGTATTTT. Residues: CASSLLAGSSAQYF. The variable domain in full, with the rest retrieved from reference TRBV7-2 and TRBJ2-3, is GAGVSQSPSNKVTEKGKDVELRCDPISGHTALYWYRQSLGQGLEFLIYFQGNSAPDKSGLPSDRFSAERTGGSVSTLTIQRTQQEDSAVYLCASSLLAGSSAQYFGPGTRLTVL.

J is TRBJ2-1 and V is TRBV19; D gene unclear. The V gene lost 9 bases and the J gene lost 5 bases, with 17 bases spanning the gap. The CDR3 runs 14 residues. Germline V gene sequence: CDR1 LNHDA, CDR2 SQIVND (reference sequence). The CDR3 loop is CASLGGSLDNEQFF. CDR3 nucleotide sequence: TGTGCCAGCCTGGGCGGTAGTTTGGACAATGAGCAGTTCTTC.

This chain joins TRBV11-2 and TRBJ1-2; TRBD1 aligns across 7 bases. V was pared by 1 base and J by 5 bases, with 10 bases of the junction left unmatched. Germline CDR1 SGHAT, CDR2 FQNNGV. The CDR3 covers 16 residues. CDR3 bases: TGTGCCAGCAGCTTAGCTAACGTCCCAGGGGGTTATGGCTACACCTTC. Translating it yields CASSLANVPGGYGYTF.

The CDR3 bases are TGTGCCAGCAGCTATTACTACAGGGAAACGAACACTGAAGCTTTCTTT. It translates to CASSYYYRETNTEAFF. The gene calls are TRBV28 and TRBJ1-1; tentative D call: TRBD1 (6 bases). Germline CDR1 MDHEN, CDR2 SYDVKM. This CDR3 is built from 16 residues. V was shortened by 6 bases and J by 1 base, with 18 bases between the two germline ends.

This chain connects TRBV29-1 to TRBJ1-4, with D maybe TRBD1 (6 bases). Germline lookup yields CDR1 SQVTM and CDR2 ANQGSEA. V lost 7 bases, J lost 8 bases, and 17 bases lay in between. The length of the CDR3 is 13 residues. This CDR3 is CSGMMGAGEKLFF. The CDR3 nucleotides read TGCAGCGGAATGATGGGGGCGGGAGAAAAACTGTTTTTT.

J is TRBJ1-1 and V is TRBV9, with a possible D match to TRBD1 (5 bases). In germline, CDR1 is SGDLS, CDR2 YYNGEE. Between the trimmed V and J ends, which lost 4 bases and 1 base, there was a span of 17 bases. The CDR3 consists of 16 residues. The CDR3 protein is CASSSQTDYTNTEAFF. For the CDR3, the DNA is TGTGCCAGCAGCTCCCAGACAGACTATACGAACACTGAAGCTTTCTTT.

This rearrangement joins TRBV9 to TRBJ1-3, with TRBD1 matching 9 bases. CDR3 length: 15 amino acids. V shed 3 bases and J 8 bases; nucleotides not matched to a gene: 9. Germline values: CDR1 SGDLS, CDR2 YYNGEE. CDR3 sequence: CASSGGTGKLDTIYF. Here the CDR3 DNA reads TGTGCCAGCAGCGGTGGGACAGGGAAGTTGGACACCATATATTTT.

The chain links TRBV20-1 to TRBJ1-2; unclear D gene. Trimming removed 4 bases from V and 3 bases from J, with 6 bases in between. In germline, CDR1 is DFQATT, CDR2 SNEGSKA (reference sequence). The CDR3 consists of 11 residues. CDR3 bases: TGCAGTGCTAACTCCTACTATGGCTACACCTTC. Translating gives CSANSYYGYTF.

The chain combines TRBV24-1 with TRBJ1-1; TRBD1 matches 7 bases. Germline V gene data show CDR1 as KGHDR and CDR2 as SFDVKD. J was trimmed by 4 bases and V by 2 bases; bases with no gene match: 6. The CDR3 contains 15 residues. The CDR3 loop is CATSDSTGRGTEAFF. The CDR3 DNA follows: TGTGCCACCAGTGATTCGACAGGGCGAGGCACTGAAGCTTTCTTT.

There are a few counts of this clone. The chain carries TRBV6-1 and TRBJ1-1, with TRBD1 as a possible D gene (5 bases). Looked up from germline, CDR1 is MNHNS and CDR2 is SASEGT. The CDR3 covers 15 residues. Trimming stripped 2 bases from V and 8 bases from J, with 18 bases between. CDR3 DNA: TGTGCCAGCAGTGAACCCCGGACATCTCAAGGAGAAGCTTTCTTT. It yields the protein CASSEPRTSQGEAFF.

V is TRBV5-1 and J is TRBJ2-5, with no clear D. The germline V gene has CDR1 SGHRS and CDR2 YFSETQ. Trimming removed 3 bases at V and 10 bases at J, with 19 bases between. The CDR3 loop spans 14 amino acids. The CDR3 loop is CASSYLTPASDQYF. The CDR3, as DNA: TGCGCCAGCAGCTATCTTACCCCCGCATCTGACCAGTACTTC.

This rearrangement joins TRBV9 to TRBJ2-7, with 7 bases fitting TRBD1. Unmatched junction bases numbered 5, after V lost 0 bases and J lost 5 bases. The CDR3 runs to 14 residues. The germline V gene has CDR1 SGDLS and CDR2 YYNGEE. CDR3 protein: CASSVAGQGDEQYF. As DNA, the CDR3 is TGTGCCAGCAGCGTAGCCGGGCAGGGGGACGAGCAGTACTTC.

The genes are TRBV18 and TRBJ1-2; 7 nucleotides line up with TRBD1. With 6 bases clipped from V and 2 bases from J, the junction kept 9 bases outside the gene matches. CDR3 length equals 15 residues. Germline values: CDR1 KGHSH, CDR2 LQKENI. The CDR3 DNA is TGTGCCAGCTCTACCACTGAAGGGGGCAACTATGGCTACACCTTC. It encodes CASSTTEGGNYGYTF. Together with reference TRBV18 and TRBJ1-2, the CDR3 gives the full variable domain: NAGVMQNPRHLVRRRGQEARLRCSPMKGHSHVYWYRQLPEEGLKFMVYLQKENIIDESGMPKERFSAEFPKEGPSILRIQQVVRGDSAAYFCASSTTEGGNYGYTFGSGTRLTVV.

The chain is built from TRBV12-3 or TRBV12-4 and TRBJ2-7; possible D gene TRBD2, 5 bases. This CDR3 comprises 13 residues. V was shortened by 4 bases and J by 6 bases, with 13 bases between the two germline ends. CDR3 in amino acids: CASSYRVAGEQYF. As DNA, the CDR3 is TGTGCCAGCAGTTACCGGGTCGCGGGCGAGCAGTACTTC.

The chain recombines TRBV5-5 with TRBJ1-6, with a tentative D call TRBD1 (5 bases). Looked up from germline, CDR1 is SGHKS and CDR2 is YYEKEE (reference sequence). This CDR3 has 14 amino acids. The V and J ends lost 3 bases and 7 bases respectively, with 11 bases between them. CDR3 in amino acids: CASSSGTENSPLHF. CDR3 bases: TGTGCCAGCAGCTCCGGGACGGAAAATTCACCCCTCCACTTT.

As DNA, the CDR3 is TGTGCCAGCAGCTTGGTCCCAACCGGGGAGCTGTTTTTT. It yields the protein CASSLVPTGELFF. The chain has TRBV7-2 and TRBJ2-2; no definite D call. The V gene lost 3 bases and the J gene lost 5 bases, with 7 bases spanning the gap. Germline CDR1 reads SGHTA; CDR2 reads FQGNSA. The CDR3 length is 13 residues. The full variable domain, with the rest looked up from reference TRBV7-2 and TRBJ2-2, is GAGVSQSPSNKVTEKGKDVELRCDPISGHTALYWYRQSLGQGLEFLIYFQGNSAPDKSGLPSDRFSAERTGGSVSTLTIQRTQQEDSAVYLCASSLVPTGELFFGEGSRLTVL.

This clone appeared a single time. V usage is TRBV7-2 and J usage is TRBJ2-7; maybe TRBD2 (6 bases). CDR1 is SGHTA, CDR2 FQGNSA, per germline. This CDR3 is built from 13 residues. Trimming took off 3 bases at V and 3 bases at J, with 9 bases between the two ends. DNA for the CDR3: TGTGCCAGCAGCTTCGCGGGGTTCTACGAGCAGTACTTC. As protein: CASSFAGFYEQYF.

The chain links TRBV30 to TRBJ2-3; perhaps TRBD1 as D (6 bases). The V gene lost 4 bases and the J gene lost 4 bases, with 6 bases spanning the gap. Germline lookup yields CDR1 GTSNPN and CDR2 SVGIG (reference sequence). CDR3 length equals 11 residues. CDR3 loop: CAWKGADTQYF. The DNA for the CDR3 is TGTGCCTGGAAGGGGGCAGATACGCAGTATTTT.

This chain links TRBV5-6 with TRBJ1-1, with D possibly matching TRBD1 (5 bases). CDR3 length equals 16 residues. Trimming shortened V by 0 bases and J by 0 bases, and 12 bases separated the two germline ends. CDR1 and CDR2 (germline): SGHDT, YYEEEE. The CDR3 sequence: CASSLDTGLLNTEAFF. For the CDR3, the DNA is TGTGCCAGCAGCTTGGATACAGGCCTTCTGAACACTGAAGCTTTCTTT.

The V and J genes are TRBV6-4 and TRBJ1-2; maybe TRBD1 (5 bases). The CDR3 has 12 amino acids. V lost 2 bases and J 6 bases, leaving 7 bases between the germline ends. The germline CDR1 and CDR2 sequences are MRHNA and SNTAGT. In DNA form, the CDR3 reads TGTGCCAGCAGTGACGGGACGAATGGCTACACCTTC. Its protein is CASSDGTNGYTF.

This rearrangement joins TRBV28 to TRBJ1-1; no reliable D call. V gave up 1 base and J gave up 8 bases, with 11 bases separating them. This CDR3 spans 13 amino acids. Per germline, CDR1 MDHEN and CDR2 SYDVKM. The CDR3 loop is CASSLYIGEEAFF. CDR3 DNA: TGTGCCAGCAGTTTATATATTGGGGAAGAAGCTTTCTTT.

This chain joins TRBV10-3 and TRBJ1-4; D is ambiguous. CDR1 is ENHRY, CDR2 SYGVKD, per germline. The CDR3 contains 13 residues. Deletions cut 6 bases from V and 8 bases from J, with 13 bases between. Written as DNA, the CDR3 is TGTGCCATCAGGTGGGCAGAAGAGGAAAAACTGTTTTTT. This translates into CAIRWAEEEKLFF.

V and J are TRBV12-3 or TRBV12-4 and TRBJ1-2; D is undetermined. There are 13 residues in the CDR3. V lost 3 bases and J 3 bases, leaving 8 bases between the germline ends. The CDR3 DNA reads TGTGCCAGCAGTTTGAATCCCTACTATGGCTACACCTTC. This sequence encodes CASSLNPYYGYTF.

This clone was recorded only once. This chain links TRBV19 with TRBJ2-1; 8 bases line up with TRBD2. CDR1 is LNHDA, CDR2 SQIVND, per germline (reference sequence). The length of the CDR3 is 16 residues. J lost 0 bases, V lost 5 bases, and 6 bases had no gene match. The CDR3 nucleotides are TGTGCCAGTAGTTTCTCGGGGGGGAGCTCCTACAATGAGCAGTTCTTC. Its protein product is CASSFSGGSSYNEQFF.

The rearrangement uses TRBV7-8 and TRBJ2-3; 8 bases match TRBD1. With V trimmed by 4 bases and J by 5 bases, 5 bases remained unmatched. This CDR3 is 14 amino acids long. From germline, CDR1 is SGHVS and CDR2 FQNEAQ. Here the CDR3 DNA reads TGTGCCAGCAGCTCCGACAGGGGAATAGATACGCAGTATTTT. Its protein is CASSSDRGIDTQYF.

V and J are TRBV3-1 (or the pseudogene TRBV3-2) and TRBJ2-7, with D unclear. There are 14 residues in the CDR3. The germline V and J ends were trimmed by 5 bases and 7 bases, with 18 bases remaining between them. Germline-derived CDR1 and CDR2 are LGHDT and YNNKEL (reference sequence). The CDR3 region is CASSALAGAWEQYF. DNA of the CDR3: TGTGCCAGCAGCGCATTAGCAGGAGCCTGGGAGCAGTACTTC.

The chain uses TRBV4-1 and TRBJ1-6; the D gene is possibly TRBD1 (6 bases). This CDR3 comprises 16 residues. Germline lookup yields CDR1 MGHRA and CDR2 YSYEKL. V was cut by 1 base and J by 6 bases, with 13 bases left in between. The CDR3 reads CASSQVSGTTNSPLHF. The CDR3 DNA reads as TGCGCCAGCAGCCAAGTTTCCGGGACAACTAATTCACCCCTCCACTTT.

The rearrangement links TRBV3-1 (or the pseudogene TRBV3-2) to TRBJ2-5; weak D call: TRBD1 (6 bases). CDR1 is LGHDT and CDR2 is YNNKEL in the germline V gene (reference sequence). The V end lost 2 bases, the J end lost 4 bases, and 8 bases lay between the germline ends. This CDR3 region has 13 residues. CDR3 in amino acids: CASSQRGLETQYF. The CDR3 DNA reads as TGTGCCAGCAGCCAAAGGGGGTTAGAGACCCAGTACTTC.

The chain uses TRBV7-2 and TRBJ1-2; possible D gene TRBD1, 6 bases. Germline V gene lookup returns CDR1 SGHTA and CDR2 FQGNSA. The CDR3 spans 14 residues. Trimming shortened V by 5 bases and J by 4 bases, and 14 bases separated the two germline ends. The CDR3 here is CASSPEQGIYGYTF. The DNA of the CDR3 is TGTGCCAGCAGCCCCGAACAGGGTATCTATGGCTACACCTTC.

This clone was picked up one time. The J gene is TRBJ1-2, the V gene TRBV29-1; D is uncertain. Deletions cut 5 bases from V and 4 bases from J, with 14 bases between. CDR1 and CDR2 from the germline V gene are SQVTM and ANQGSEA. There are 13 residues in the CDR3. The CDR3 reads CSVPGGLTYGYTF. The DNA for the CDR3 is TGCAGCGTTCCCGGAGGCCTCACCTATGGCTACACCTTC.